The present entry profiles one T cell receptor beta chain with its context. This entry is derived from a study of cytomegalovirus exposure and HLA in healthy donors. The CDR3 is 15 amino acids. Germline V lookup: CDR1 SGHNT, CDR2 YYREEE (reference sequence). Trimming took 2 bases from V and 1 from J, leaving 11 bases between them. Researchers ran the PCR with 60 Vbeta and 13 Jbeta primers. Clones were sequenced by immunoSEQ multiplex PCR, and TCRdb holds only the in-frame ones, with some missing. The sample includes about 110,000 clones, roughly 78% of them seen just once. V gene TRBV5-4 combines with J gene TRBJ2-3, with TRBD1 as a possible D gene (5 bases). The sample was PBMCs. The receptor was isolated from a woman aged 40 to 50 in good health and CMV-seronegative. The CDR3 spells CASSFQGARTDTQYF. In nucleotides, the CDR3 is TGTGCCAGCAGCTTTCAAGGGGCGCGCACAGATACGCAGTATTTT.